One sample yielded the 13 T cell receptor beta chains listed below, sequenced in a study of blood T cell repertoires in COVID-19. Method: immunoSEQ multiplex PCR; TCRdb's copy keeps in-frame clones and lacks some. The sample includes 300,000 to 400,000 clones, roughly 90% of them seen just once. Sequenced input: PBMCs or T cells enriched from blood (not recorded which). These receptors all stem from a man aged 55 to 70 who had recovered from COVID-19.

The genes are TRBV6-1 and TRBJ1-5, with a tentative D call TRBD1 (5 bases). There are 16 residues in the CDR3. V dropped 2 bases and J dropped 10 bases, with 21 bases sitting between them. Germline V gives CDR1 MNHNS, CDR2 SASEGT. CDR3 DNA sequence: TGTGCCAGCAGTGAAACTCAGTTCGCAGGGATAATACCCCAGCATTTT. Translation gives CASSETQFAGIIPQHF.

The chain has TRBV5-1 and TRBJ2-3, with 8 bases matching TRBD2. Germline V gene sequence: CDR1 SGHRS, CDR2 YFSETQ. The CDR3 sequence is 20 residues long. J lost 0 bases, V lost 4 bases, and 19 bases had no gene match. The CDR3 sequence: CASSQPPAGGRTASTDTQYF. CDR3 bases: TGCGCCAGCAGCCAACCACCGGCGGGGGGACGTACCGCTAGCACAGATACGCAGTATTTT.

The CDR3 reads CASTSPVGGTKQYF. The DNA of the CDR3 is TGTGCCAGCACCTCCCCCGTCGGGGGTACTAAGCAGTACTTC. This chain joins TRBV6-5 and TRBJ2-7; TRBD2 might be the D (6 bases). Germline V CDR1 and CDR2: MNHEY, SVGAGI. Trimming pared 7 bases from V and 8 bases from J, leaving 21 bases between. The CDR3 runs to 14 residues.

This clone was detected ten times or more. The genes are TRBV5-4 and TRBJ2-4; possible D gene TRBD2, 7 bases. Trimming stripped 1 base from V and 5 bases from J, with 10 bases between. Germline assignment: CDR1 SGHNT and CDR2 YYREEE (reference sequence). This CDR3 region has 14 residues. CDR3 in DNA: TGTGCCAGCAGCTTGAGGGGGGGGGAAAACATTCAGTACTTC. It translates to CASSLRGGENIQYF.

The chain joins TRBV7-9 to TRBJ1-2, with TRBD1 identical over 7 bases. V gave up 5 bases and J gave up 8 bases; unmatched junction bases: 17. CDR1 SEHNR and CDR2 FQNEAQ come from the germline V gene (reference sequence). The CDR3 runs to 16 residues. The CDR3 nucleotides are TGTGCCAGCAGCCTAATAAATGGACAGGACCTGGGGGGCTACACCTTC. It yields the protein CASSLINGQDLGGYTF.

This chain uses TRBV4-1 with TRBJ2-6; D call uncertain. The CDR3 runs to 15 residues. Germline assignment: CDR1 MGHRA and CDR2 YSYEKL. V was cut by 7 bases and J by 0 bases, with 10 bases left in between. The DNA for the CDR3 is TGCGCCAGCATGCCAGGATTCTCTGGGGCCAACGTCCTGACTTTC. Amino acids: CASMPGFSGANVLTF.

The chain's CDR3 is CASSAEVAEMNTEAFF. CDR3 DNA: TGTGCCAGCAGCGCCGAGGTGGCAGAGATGAACACTGAAGCTTTCTTT. The rearrangement uses TRBV7-6 and TRBJ1-1; no definite D call. The CDR3 covers 16 residues. Trimming removed 5 bases from V and 0 bases from J, with 16 bases in between. In germline, CDR1 is SGHVS, CDR2 FNYEAQ.

This clone was observed a handful of times. The chain couples TRBV11-1 to TRBJ2-7; weak D call: TRBD2 (6 bases). V was trimmed by 3 bases and J by 2 bases, leaving 11 bases between them. Germline V lookup: CDR1 SGHAT, CDR2 FQDESV (reference sequence). The CDR3 contains 14 residues. CDR3 coding DNA: TGTGCCAGCAGCTTCCAGGGAGGAGCCTACGAGCAGTACTTC. This translates into CASSFQGGAYEQYF.

The chain links TRBV15 to TRBJ1-4; D not resolved. V shed 0 bases and J shed 8 bases, with 16 bases lying between them. CDR1 and CDR2 (germline): LNHNV, YYDKDF (reference sequence). CDR3 size: 16 residues. CDR3 DNA: TGTGCCACCAGCAGAGATCCGGGGATCACCGAGGAAAAACTGTTTTTT. Translating it yields CATSRDPGITEEKLFF.

This clone was found once. Additional DNA sequences in this sample encode the identical CDR3. The J gene is TRBJ2-2, the V gene TRBV7-9; D perhaps matches TRBD1 (6 bases). The CDR3 has 14 residues. Germline assignment: CDR1 SEHNR and CDR2 FQNEAQ (reference sequence). Trimming pared 4 bases from V and 2 bases from J, leaving 8 bases between. The CDR3 protein is CASSSQGNTGELFF. CDR3 nucleotides: TGTGCCAGCAGCTCACAGGGAAACACCGGGGAGCTGTTTTTT.

The chain recombines TRBV4-2 with TRBJ1-6; TRBD1 aligns across 8 bases. In germline, CDR1 is LGHNA, CDR2 YNFKEQ. This CDR3 spans 16 amino acids. Trimming removed 1 base from V and 9 bases from J; junction bases left unmatched: 8. This CDR3 is CASSQVRTGFTSPLHF. The CDR3 nucleotides are TGTGCCAGCAGCCAAGTTCGGACAGGGTTTACTTCACCCCTCCACTTT.

The V gene is TRBV29-1, the J gene TRBJ2-1; a possible D gene is TRBD2 (5 bases). V was clipped by 6 bases and J by 5 bases, with 17 bases between them. The CDR3 totals 14 residues. The V gene's germline CDR1 is SQVTM and CDR2 ANQGSEA. Written as DNA, the CDR3 is TGCAGCGTCGGTCCCGGGGAGCGGAACAATGAGCAGTTCTTC. As protein: CSVGPGERNNEQFF.

The chain recombines TRBV19 with TRBJ1-6, with a tentative D call TRBD1 (5 bases). V shed 4 bases and J shed 5 bases, with 9 bases lying between them. The length of the CDR3 is 14 residues. Germline V CDR1 and CDR2: LNHDA, SQIVND (reference sequence). CDR3 DNA sequence: TGTGCCAGTAGTACGCAGGGTAATAATTCACCCCTCCACTTT. It is translated as CASSTQGNNSPLHF.